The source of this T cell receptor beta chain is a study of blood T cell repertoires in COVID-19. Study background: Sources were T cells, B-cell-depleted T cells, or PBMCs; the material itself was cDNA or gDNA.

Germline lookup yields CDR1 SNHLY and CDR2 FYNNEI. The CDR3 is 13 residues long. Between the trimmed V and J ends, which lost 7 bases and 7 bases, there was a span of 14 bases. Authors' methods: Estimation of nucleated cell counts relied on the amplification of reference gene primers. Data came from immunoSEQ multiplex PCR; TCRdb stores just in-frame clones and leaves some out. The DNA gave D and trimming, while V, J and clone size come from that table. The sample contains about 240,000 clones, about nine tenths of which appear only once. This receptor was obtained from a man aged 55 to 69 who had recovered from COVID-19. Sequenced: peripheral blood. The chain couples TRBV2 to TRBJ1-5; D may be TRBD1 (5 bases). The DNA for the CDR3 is TGTGCCAGCAAGGCAGGGTCTTTCCAGCCCCAGCATTTT. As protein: CASKAGSFQPQHF.